The T cell receptor (beta chain) under discussion was sequenced for a study of identical twins. Whole-study results and caveats: There were fewer insertions in abundant cord blood beta clonotypes, but memory repertoires showed no such pattern.

A single record per CDR3 protein comes from TCRdb applying MiXCR to the 5' RACE reads. The repertoire consists of hundreds of thousands of distinct CDR3 sequences, with around a sixth occurring once and the leading ten covering roughly 13%. The trim removed 4 bases at V and 7 bases at J, leaving 13 bases unmatched. CDR3 length equals 15 residues. Per the germline V gene, CDR1 is SGHDT and CDR2 is YYEEEE. Remarks on this clonotype: What it recognizes is unknown.

These data also formed part of another study, on T cells expressing NK-cell markers. From that report: With an anti-gamma-delta TCR antibody, sorting in several experiments was kept to alpha-beta TCR T cells.

The source material was PBMCs. The V and J genes are TRBV5-6 and TRBJ2-5; 7 nucleotides agree with TRBD1. The source is a young woman in good health. CDR3 protein: CASSPPQYRGGTQYF. CDR3 DNA sequence: TGTGCCAGCAGCCCGCCACAATACAGGGGCGGGACCCAGTACTTC. Filled out from reference TRBV5-6 and TRBJ2-5, the complete variable domain reads DAGVTQSPTHLIKTRGQQVTLRCSPKSGHDTVSWYQQALGQGPQFIFQYYEEEERQRGNFPDRFSGHQFPNYSSELNVNALLLGDSALYLCASSPPQYRGGTQYFGPGTRLLVL.